The clone carrying this TCR beta chain was seen at least ten times. Specified time point: before trial treatment. Nivolumab, ipilimumab, aspirin, low-dose cyclophosphamide and low-dose radiotherapy were all administered to the donors. The sample is drawn from a study of low-dose radiotherapy and immunotherapy resistance in tumors. On the study more broadly: With fractions of 0.5 Gy given every 2 weeks, Cohort 1 accumulated a total of 6.5 Gy.

Covering alpha and beta chains, TRAV- and TRBV-specific primers were used for the first-strand cDNA. With a V-primer adapter and a constant-region primer, TCRs were amplified for approximately 19 PCR cycles. TCRdb processed the reads anew with MiXCR; each CDR3 protein has one entry. The sample includes 60,000 to 90,000 distinct CDR3 sequences, around 29% seen only once; the top ten take roughly 11%. V was cut by 4 bases and J by 4 bases, with 16 bases left in between. Germline V gives CDR1 KGHDR, CDR2 SFDVKD. The CDR3 extends over 15 amino acids. Here the sequenced sample was PBMCs, taken before treatment. This sequence was found in a female donor with ovarian cancer. This chain links TRBV24-1 with TRBJ2-7; D may correspond to TRBD1 or TRBD2 (5 bases each). CDR3: CATSDRRDGIYEQYF. In nucleotides, the CDR3 is TGTGCCACCAGTGACCGACGGGACGGAATATACGAGCAGTACTTC.